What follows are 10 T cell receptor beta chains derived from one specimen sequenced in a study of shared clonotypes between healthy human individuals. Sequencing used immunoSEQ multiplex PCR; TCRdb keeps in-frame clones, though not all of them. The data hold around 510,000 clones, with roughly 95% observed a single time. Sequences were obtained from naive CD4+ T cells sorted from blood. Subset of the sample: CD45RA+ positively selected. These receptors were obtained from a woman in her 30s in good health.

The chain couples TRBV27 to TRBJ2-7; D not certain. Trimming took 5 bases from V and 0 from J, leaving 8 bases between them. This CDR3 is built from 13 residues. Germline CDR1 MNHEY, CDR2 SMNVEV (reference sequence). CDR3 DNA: TGTGCCAGCAGTCAACCACGCTCCTACGAGCAGTACTTC. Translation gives CASSQPRSYEQYF.

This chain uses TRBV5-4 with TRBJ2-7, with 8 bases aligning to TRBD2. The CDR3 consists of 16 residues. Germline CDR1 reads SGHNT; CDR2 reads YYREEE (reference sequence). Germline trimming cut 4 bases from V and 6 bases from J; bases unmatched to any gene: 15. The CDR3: CASSQDSWTSSREQYF. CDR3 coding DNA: TGTGCCAGCAGCCAGGACTCCTGGACTAGCAGCCGCGAGCAGTACTTC.

The CDR3 is CASTRISYEQFF. The CDR3 region has the DNA TGTGCCAGCACTCGAATTTCGTATGAGCAGTTCTTC. V usage is TRBV28 and J usage is TRBJ2-1; D not certain. The CDR3 is 12 residues long. Germline CDR1 MDHEN, CDR2 SYDVKM. V was pared by 7 bases and J by 8 bases, with 12 bases between.

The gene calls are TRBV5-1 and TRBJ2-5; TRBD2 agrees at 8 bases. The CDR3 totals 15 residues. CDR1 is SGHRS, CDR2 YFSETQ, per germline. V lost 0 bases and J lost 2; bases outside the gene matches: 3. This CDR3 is CASSLVVAGQETQYF. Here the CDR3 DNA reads TGCGCCAGCAGCTTGGTAGTAGCGGGACAAGAGACCCAGTACTTC.

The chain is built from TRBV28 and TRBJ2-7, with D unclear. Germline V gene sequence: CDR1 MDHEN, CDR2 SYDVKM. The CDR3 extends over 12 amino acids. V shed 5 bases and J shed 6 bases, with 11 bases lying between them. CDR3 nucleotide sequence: TGTGCCAGCAGTCAAGAGCACCTCGAGCAGTACTTC. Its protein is CASSQEHLEQYF.

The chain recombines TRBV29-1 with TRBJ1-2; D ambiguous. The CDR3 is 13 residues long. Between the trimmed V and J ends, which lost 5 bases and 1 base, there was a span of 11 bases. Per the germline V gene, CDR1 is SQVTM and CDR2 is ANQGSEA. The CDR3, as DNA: TGCAGCGTTCTTGGAAGCGGTAACTATGGCTACACCTTC. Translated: CSVLGSGNYGYTF. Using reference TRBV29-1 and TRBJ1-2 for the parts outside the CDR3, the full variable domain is SAVISQKPSRDICQRGTSLTIQCQVDSQVTMMFWYRQQPGQSLTLIATANQGSEATYESGFVIDKFPISRPNLTFSTLTVSNMSPEDSSIYLCSVLGSGNYGYTFGSGTRLTVV.

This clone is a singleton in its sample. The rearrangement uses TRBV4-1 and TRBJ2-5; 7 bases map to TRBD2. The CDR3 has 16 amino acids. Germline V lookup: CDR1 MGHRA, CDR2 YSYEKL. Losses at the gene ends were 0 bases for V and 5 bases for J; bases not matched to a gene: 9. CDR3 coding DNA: TGCGCCAGCAGCCAAGAATGGGGGGGTAGCGGGGAGACCCAGTACTTC. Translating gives CASSQEWGGSGETQYF.

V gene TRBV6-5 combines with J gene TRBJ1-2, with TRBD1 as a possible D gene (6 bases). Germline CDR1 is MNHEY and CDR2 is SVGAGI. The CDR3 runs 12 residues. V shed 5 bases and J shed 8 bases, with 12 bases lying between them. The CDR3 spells CASSEQGYGYTF. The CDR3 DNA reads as TGTGCCAGCAGTGAGCAGGGGTACGGCTACACCTTC.

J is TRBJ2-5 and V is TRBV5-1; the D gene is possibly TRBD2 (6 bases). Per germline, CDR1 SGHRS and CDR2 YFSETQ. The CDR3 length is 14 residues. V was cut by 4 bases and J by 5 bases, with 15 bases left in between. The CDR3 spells CASSGAEAGETQYF. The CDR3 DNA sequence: TGCGCCAGCAGCGGGGCAGAGGCGGGGGAGACCCAGTACTTC.

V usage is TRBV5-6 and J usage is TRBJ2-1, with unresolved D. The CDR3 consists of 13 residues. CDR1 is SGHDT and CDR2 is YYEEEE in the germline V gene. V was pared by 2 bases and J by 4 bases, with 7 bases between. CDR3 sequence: CASSLPGYNEQFF. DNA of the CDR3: TGTGCCAGCAGCTTACCTGGGTACAATGAGCAGTTCTTC.